One and the same sample provided the 11 T cell receptor beta chains below, sequenced in a study of regulatory T cells in long-lasting Graves disease. Combining iRepertoire HTBI primers with Arm-PCR of CDR3 regions, the authors built TCR beta libraries. TCRdb fed the multiplex PCR reads into MiXCR, producing one record per CDR3 protein. The repertoire holds about 210,000 distinct CDR3 sequences, with around 19% as singletons. The time point here: newly diagnosed GD, antithyroid drugs for less than 3 months. Extracted RNA from PBMCs served as the source of the TCR library. The same sample was also studied in work on T cells in Graves' hyperthyroidism and ophthalmopathy.

The sequencing used peripheral blood mononuclear cells (PBMCs), collected at new diagnosis, from a patient treated with antithyroid drugs. The receptor set was obtained from a woman in her thirties with Graves disease.

This clonotype was seen at least ten times. The CDR3 DNA reads TGTGCCAGCTCCTCGCCCGGGACTAGCGGGAGCCGGCCCTACGAGCAGTACTTC. This translates into CASSSPGTSGSRPYEQYF. J is TRBJ2-7 and V is TRBV28; 14 bases map to TRBD2. The CDR3 extends over 18 amino acids. The V and J ends lost 8 bases and 2 bases, in that order; junction bases with no gene match: 14. Germline lookup yields CDR1 MDHEN and CDR2 SYDVKM.

This clonotype was recorded many times. V gene TRBV13 combines with J gene TRBJ2-3; 10 bases align to TRBD1. Losses at the gene ends were 5 bases for V and 5 bases for J; bases not matched to a gene: 7. CDR1 is PRHDT and CDR2 is FYEKMQ in the germline V gene (reference sequence). The CDR3 covers 15 residues. The CDR3 coding sequence is TGTGCCAGCAGCCAGCGACAGGGGGCAGGAGATACGCAGTATTTT. This gives the protein CASSQRQGAGDTQYF.

This clonotype was observed a few times. The rearrangement joins TRBV6-6 to TRBJ2-7; D unclear. Germline-derived CDR1 and CDR2 are MNHNY and SVGAGI (reference sequence). The CDR3 consists of 15 residues. Trimming removed 0 bases from V and 2 bases from J, with 11 bases in between. The CDR3 nucleotides read TGTGCCAGCAGTTACTCGTACGCCGAAACCTACGAGCAGTACTTC. Translating gives CASSYSYAETYEQYF.

Ten or more counts support this clonotype. This chain links TRBV29-1 with TRBJ2-7, with TRBD1 identical over 7 bases. V dropped 7 bases and J dropped 5; count of bases not matched to a gene: 8. The CDR3 runs 12 residues. Germline assignment: CDR1 SQVTM and CDR2 ANQGSEA. The DNA for the CDR3 is TGCAGCGGCAGACAGGGTCTTAACGAGCAGTACTTC. Translation: CSGRQGLNEQYF.

The gene calls are TRBV5-5 and TRBJ2-1, with D perhaps matching TRBD2 (5 bases). V was trimmed by 4 bases and J by 10 bases, leaving 15 bases between them. The CDR3 is 13 residues long. CDR1 and CDR2 from the germline V gene are SGHKS and YYEKEE (reference sequence). The CDR3 DNA is TGTGCCAGCAGCATAGGACCGAGGGTGGAGCAGTTCTTC. This encodes CASSIGPRVEQFF.

The rearrangement joins TRBV28 to TRBJ1-1; D is unclear. The CDR3 has 12 residues. The germline gives CDR1 MDHEN, CDR2 SYDVKM. V dropped 8 bases and J dropped 6 bases, with 13 bases sitting between them. The CDR3 is CASAVRRAEAFF. The DNA for the CDR3 is TGTGCCAGCGCGGTTAGGAGGGCTGAAGCTTTCTTT.

This chain connects TRBV28 to TRBJ1-6, with a tentative D call TRBD1 (5 bases). CDR1 and CDR2 (germline): MDHEN, SYDVKM. The CDR3 runs to 14 residues. V was clipped by 2 bases and J by 8 bases, with 10 bases between them. The CDR3 DNA follows: TGTGCCAGCAGTTTAGACAGTGCTTATTCACCCCTCCACTTT. Translated: CASSLDSAYSPLHF.

In its sample, this clonotype was seen many times. V is TRBV7-2 and J is TRBJ1-2, with 7 bases lining up with TRBD1. J was trimmed by 3 bases and V by 0 bases; bases with no gene match: 7. The CDR3 runs to 16 residues. CDR1 is SGHTA and CDR2 is FQGNSA in the germline V gene. DNA for the CDR3: TGTGCCAGCAGCTTAGCTGCAGGGGGAGTCGACTATGGCTACACCTTC. Amino acids: CASSLAAGGVDYGYTF.

This clonotype has at least ten counts. This chain joins TRBV4-2 and TRBJ2-7, with D uncertain. Germline V gene sequence: CDR1 LGHNA, CDR2 YNFKEQ. The V end lost 0 bases, the J end lost 1 base, and 4 bases lay between the germline ends. CDR3 length: 13 residues. CDR3 coding DNA: TGTGCCAGCAGCCAAGACGGATCCTACGAGCAGTACTTC. Translated, it gives CASSQDGSYEQYF.

At least ten counts were recorded for this clonotype. This rearrangement joins TRBV6-1 to TRBJ2-5, with D tentatively TRBD1 (6 bases). V shed 5 bases and J shed 7 bases, with 14 bases lying between them. CDR1 MNHNS and CDR2 SASEGT come from the germline V gene. The CDR3 runs 13 residues. The CDR3 region has the DNA TGTGCCAGCAGTATTACAGGGTGGGCGACCCAGTACTTC. Its translation is CASSITGWATQYF.

The chain carries TRBV10-3 and TRBJ2-7; D may be TRBD2 (7 bases). Germline assignment: CDR1 ENHRY and CDR2 SYGVKD. V gave up 1 base and J gave up 2 bases, with 21 bases separating them. The CDR3 is made up of 18 amino acids. DNA for the CDR3: TGTGCCATCAGTGAGTGGAGAGGGGGGGCCGAGAGAACCTACGAGCAGTACTTC. Translating gives CAISEWRGGAERTYEQYF.